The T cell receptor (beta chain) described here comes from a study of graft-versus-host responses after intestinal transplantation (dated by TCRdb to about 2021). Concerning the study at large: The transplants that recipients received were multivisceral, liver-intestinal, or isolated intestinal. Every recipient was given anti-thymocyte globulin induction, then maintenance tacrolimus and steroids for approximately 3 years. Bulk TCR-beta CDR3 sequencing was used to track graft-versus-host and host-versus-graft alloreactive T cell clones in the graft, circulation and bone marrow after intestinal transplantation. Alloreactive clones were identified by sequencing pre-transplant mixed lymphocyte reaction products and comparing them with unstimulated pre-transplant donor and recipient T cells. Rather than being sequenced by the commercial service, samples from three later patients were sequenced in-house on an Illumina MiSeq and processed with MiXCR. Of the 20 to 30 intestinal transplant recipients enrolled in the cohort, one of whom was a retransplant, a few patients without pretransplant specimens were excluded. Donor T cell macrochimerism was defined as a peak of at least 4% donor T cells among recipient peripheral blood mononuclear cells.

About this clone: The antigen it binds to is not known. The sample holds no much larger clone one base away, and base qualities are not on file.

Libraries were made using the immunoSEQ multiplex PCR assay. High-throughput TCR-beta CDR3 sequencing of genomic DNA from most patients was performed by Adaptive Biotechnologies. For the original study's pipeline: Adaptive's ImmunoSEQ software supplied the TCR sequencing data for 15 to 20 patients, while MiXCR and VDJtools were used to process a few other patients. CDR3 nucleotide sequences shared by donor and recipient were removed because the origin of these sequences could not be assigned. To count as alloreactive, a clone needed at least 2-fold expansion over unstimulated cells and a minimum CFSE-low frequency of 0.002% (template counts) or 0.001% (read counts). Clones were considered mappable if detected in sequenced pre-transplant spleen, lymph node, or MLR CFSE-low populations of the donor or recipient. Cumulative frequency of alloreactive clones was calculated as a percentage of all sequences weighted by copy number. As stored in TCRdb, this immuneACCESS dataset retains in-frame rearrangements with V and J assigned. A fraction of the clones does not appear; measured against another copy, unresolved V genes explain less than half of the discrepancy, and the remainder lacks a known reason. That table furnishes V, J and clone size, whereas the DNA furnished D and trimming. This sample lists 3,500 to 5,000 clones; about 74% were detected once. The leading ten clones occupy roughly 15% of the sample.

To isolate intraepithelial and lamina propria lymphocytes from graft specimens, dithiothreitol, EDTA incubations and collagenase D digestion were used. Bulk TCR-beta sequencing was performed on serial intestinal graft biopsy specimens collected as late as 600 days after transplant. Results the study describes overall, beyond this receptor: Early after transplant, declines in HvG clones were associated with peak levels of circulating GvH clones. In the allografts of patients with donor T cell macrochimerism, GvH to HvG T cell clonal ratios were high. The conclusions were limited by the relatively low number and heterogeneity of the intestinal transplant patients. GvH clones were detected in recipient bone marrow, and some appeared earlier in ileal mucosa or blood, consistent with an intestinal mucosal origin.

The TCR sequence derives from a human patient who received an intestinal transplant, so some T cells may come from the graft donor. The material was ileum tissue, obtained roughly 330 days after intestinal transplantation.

The bases read TGTGCCAGCAGGGGGGACACCTCCACAGATACGCAGTATTTT. This translates into CASRGDTSTDTQYF. The V and J segments used are TRBV9 and TRBJ2-3, with TRBD1 as a weak D call on 6 bases. The CDR3 spans 14 residues, from the cysteine through the phenylalanine. Just CDR3 DNA is preserved here, 42 bases in frame from base 1. Sequences SGDLS (CDR1) and YYNGEE (CDR2) are obtained from the germline V gene. V drops 5 bases and J drops 2 bases, leaving 12 bases in between.